This TCR beta chain was found in a study of cytomegalovirus exposure and HLA in healthy donors (dated 2017 in TCRdb). Turning to the overall study: According to an earlier analysis of 587 of the donors, some 180 million T cells yielded approximately 120 million unique TCR beta sequences and more than 250 Gb of sequence data. About 320 gigabases of sequencing data and tens of millions of unique TCR sequences were included in an early release covering several hundred HLA-typed donors. Of the roughly 400 genotyped donors, less than 85% were placed in the genetic ancestry cluster associated with self-reported Caucasian donors. The study aimed to test whether cataloging public T cell receptors could reveal signatures of past pathogen exposure. The T cell repertoires of roughly 660 subjects were profiled by immunosequencing and related to cytomegalovirus serostatus. In addition to the first cohort of 650 to 800 subjects, a separate validation cohort of 130 or so different subjects was used. High-throughput TCR immunosequencing, statistical association of individual TCRs with disease status, and machine learning were combined to predict cytomegalovirus infection status. In a later analysis, previously published TCR beta repertoires from roughly 710 donors were re-analyzed and high-resolution HLA genotyping was added so that TCR occurrence patterns could be studied. In the later analysis, no new phenotypic data were used to find candidate immune exposures; instead, reliance was placed on TCR beta sequences and their occurrence across donors. An earlier analysis of 587 of the donors used high-throughput TCR beta sequencing to judge whether each TCR beta V gene segment behaved as functional or pseudogenic. Donor age, sex, ethnicity and CMV serostatus were compiled together with the repertoire data. A later genetic analysis took genome-wide SNP genotypes for about 55% of the 666 donors and used that subset as a discovery cohort. All discovery cohort repertoires had been generated using a single sequencing platform. Class I and class II HLA loci were covered by the typing at four-digit resolution. Typing coverage varied by locus: roughly 629-640 donors for A, B, C, DRB1 and DQB1; 522 for DQA1; over 600 for DPA1; some 470 for DPB1. Roughly five DR-DQ haplotypes were handled as single units for association and clustering, since linkage in the cohort was strong. Across roughly 420 genotyped donors of the cohort, an average of roughly 200,000 unique TCR beta nucleotide sequences per donor were sequenced, and 15% to 20% of those sequences were non-productive.

V drops 4 bases and J drops 1 base, leaving 5 bases in between. The CDR3 numbers 13 residues from cysteine through phenylalanine. Only the CDR3 region is kept as DNA, spanning 39 bases read in frame from base 1. CDR1 MNHEY and CDR2 SMNVEV are derived from the germline V gene (reference sequence). What the work shows at the level of the full study, not this receptor alone: A total of roughly 160 TCR beta chains were listed by the study as associated with cytomegalovirus. Compared with equally common non-associated chains, HLA-associated TCR beta chains in a later analysis were more clonally expanded and had lower generation probabilities. Roughly 17 rarely observed V segments, including chromosome 9 orphons, were excluded from the earlier analysis of about 500 of the donors because counts were too low. In vitro tests confirmed that a few of the cytomegalovirus-associated TCR beta chains recognize cytomegalovirus antigens. A later analysis found that most CMV-associated TCR beta chains appeared HLA-restricted, with HLA associations seemingly driven largely by CMV exposure. Because HLA typing was missing for some donors at each locus, association tests included only the typed subset. Correlated functional status among segregating V segments might reflect linkage disequilibrium, but an unknown experimental factor could not be ruled out. In both the original and validation cohorts, the classifier was reported to diagnose cytomegalovirus status with high specificity and sensitivity. A further reported finding was that TCR beta sequences accurately predicted the HLA-A and HLA-B alleles for most subjects in the first cohort. When HLA alleles, especially DR and DQ, strongly co-occurred, TCR associations were difficult to assign to individual alleles. For the cohort, immune exposure information was limited to CMV serostatus. In a later analysis, several top co-occurrence clusters were reported to appear linked to parvovirus B19, influenza, CMV and Epstein-Barr virus. Sequencing depth was assumed to be roughly uniform across donors in the presence/absence analyses, though that assumption may not hold. In an earlier analysis of 500 to 650 of the donors, most TCR beta V segments appeared in productive rearrangements about 87% or about 30% of the time, broadly matching IMGT annotations. Across donors, most TCR sequences were observed very rarely, whereas some public TCRs were present in many individuals. An association between a missense DCLRE1C variant and V-gene and J-gene trimming of TCR beta chains was found in a later genetic analysis and replicated in an independent cohort. A later analysis found that TCR association rates varied across HLA loci, with DRB1 alleles showing the most associated TCRs and HLA-C alleles the fewest. Only TCR beta chains were sequenced in this cohort, and the absence of alpha or paired-chain data limited detectable features. A cluster of highly shared sequence variants was judged likely to represent a technical artifact of the sequencing pipeline. The authors suggested that the approach could potentially be generalized to other disease states and immunological phenotypes. The 87-base-pair reads could not distinguish some IMGT-functional V segments, including TRBV6-2 and TRBV6-3, so those segments were excluded. According to a later genetic analysis, donors in an Asian-associated ancestry cluster had fewer N-insertions in productive TCRs than the approximately 670-donor mean. Specific HLA alleles were associated with 15,000 to 20,000 TCR beta sequences at a false discovery rate of 0.05 in a later analysis.

The cohort comprised around 690 healthy bone marrow donors. All cohort members were sampled while nominally healthy, although unrecorded immune exposures were likely present. CMV serostatus was positive for roughly 290 and negative for about 50% of the roughly 700 cohort members, and was not recorded for this donor. A peripheral blood sample was collected from each donor, and TCR beta sequencing was performed on peripheral blood mononuclear cells. Genomic DNA extraction from the blood cell samples was performed with the Qiagen DNeasy Blood Extraction Kit. Library construction relied on the immunoSEQ multiplex PCR assay. The multiplex PCR relied on a mix of 60 forward primers for TCR Vbeta segments and 13 reverse primers for TCR Jbeta segments. The CDR3 region of rearranged TCR beta genes was amplified from genomic DNA with a multiplex PCR assay. Amplified TCR beta libraries were sequenced as 87-base-pair reads on the Illumina HiSeq System. In the source study's methods: A later analysis tallied about 77 million unique TCR beta chains across the approximately 670 repertoires, and about 10 million of those chains were shared by two or more donors. Raw reads were error-corrected and collapsed into unique sequences with a nearest-neighbor algorithm that merged closely related sequences to remove PCR and sequencing errors. V, D and J gene segments were assigned by aligning CDR3 sequences to IMGT reference sequences. For a sequence to be retained, at least a six-nucleotide match to both a V gene segment and a J gene segment was required. A rearrangement counted as productive if the CDR3 had no stop codons and remained in frame with V and J, and every other rearrangement counted as non-productive. Following IMGT convention, CDR3 was defined as the stretch from the second conserved V-encoded cysteine to the conserved J-encoded phenylalanine. In an earlier analysis of just under 600 of the donors, sequences lacking an unambiguous match to a single V gene segment were excluded. In an earlier analysis of almost 600 of the donors, a V segment was called functional when productive rearrangements were above 56.7%, and segregating when the standard deviation between donors exceeded 5%. A statistical classification framework was built for diagnosing cytomegalovirus status from the catalog of TCR beta chain sequences. V and J gene assignment, in a later analysis, came from comparing TCR nucleotide sequences with IMGT/GENE-DB human TR gene sequences. A later analysis assigned CDR3 sequences and most-parsimonious VDJ recombination scenarios with the TCRdist pipeline. In a later analysis, each TCR beta chain was defined by its CDR3 amino acid sequence together with its V-gene family, and reads lacking a unique V-gene family were excluded. In a later analysis, 550 to 650 highly shared, low-generation-probability nucleotide sequences were removed to address suspected cross-contamination and a sequencing artifact. A later analysis calculated a clonal expansion index for each public chain from normalized within-repertoire ranks of inferred template counts. In a later analysis, generation probabilities were computed using a VDJ recombination model fitted to out-of-frame rearrangements, and the results were checked against IGoR. In a later analysis, hypergeometric tests were used to score TCR-TCR, TCR-HLA and TCR-CMV co-occurrence, with a repertoire-size bias correction applied to TCR pairs. In a later analysis, false discovery rates were estimated by permuting HLA or CMV assignments 20 times. A later analysis grouped co-occurring TCRs with DBSCAN, adding TCRdist sequence similarity when clustering within HLA-allele-positive subsets. For co-occurrence clustering, repertoires with fewer than 30,000 or more than 120,000 public chains were excluded, along with five repertoires with anomalous nucleotide sharing. This immuneACCESS table, as held by TCRdb, lists in-frame sequences with V and J called but not all clones. Of the missing ones, under half trace to an unresolved V gene in checked studies; the others have no known cause. V and J calls plus clone size are reproduced from that table; the DNA served to infer D and trimming. This sample's table contains 30,000 to 40,000 clones. The ten top clones hold roughly 5.8% of the sample.

To note about this clone: The antigen it recognizes is unknown.

Sequencing used PBMCs. This receptor was taken from a human donor in good health. The chain links TRBV27 with TRBJ1-5; the D gene is unclear. Read as DNA, the sequence is TGTGCCAGCAGTTACAGAAGCAATCAGCCCCAGCATTTT. Its protein is CASSYRSNQPQHF.